What follows are 2 T cell receptor beta chains derived from one specimen sequenced in a study of siplizumab effects on memory and regulatory T cells. Profiled with immunoSEQ multiplex PCR; TCRdb holds only in-frame clones, not every one. The sample lists some 99,000 clones; 90% to 95% were seen once. The sequenced sample consisted of Tregs sorted from blood. The receptor source for this set is a human donor in good health.

This clone is a singleton in its sample. The V gene is TRBV23-1, the J gene TRBJ2-7; D call uncertain. TRBV23-1 is marked as an open reading frame, function uncertain. The CDR3 has 11 residues. Trimming stripped 2 bases from V and 4 bases from J, with 3 bases between. For the CDR3, the DNA is TGCGCCAGCAGTCAACCTTACGAGCAGTACTTC. It specifies CASSQPYEQYF.

The rearrangement joins TRBV5-6 to TRBJ2-6; D is unclear. The CDR3 extends over 15 amino acids. V lost 1 base and J 0 bases, leaving 5 bases between the germline ends. The germline V gene has CDR1 SGHDT and CDR2 YYEEEE. The CDR3 region has the DNA TGTGCCAGCAGCTTGCTGAGCTCTGGGGCCAACGTCCTGACTTTC. This gives the protein CASSLLSSGANVLTF.